This T cell receptor (beta chain) was obtained from a study of blood T cell repertoires in COVID-19. Study context: Sample material is recorded as cDNA or gDNA derived from T cells, B-cell-depleted T cells, or PBMCs.

V was pared by 1 base and J by 10 bases, with 7 bases of the junction left unmatched. The CDR3 totals 15 residues. The germline V gene has CDR1 SGHTA and CDR2 FQGNSA. As processed by the authors: From reference gene primer amplification, estimates of nucleated cell counts were derived. Libraries were prepared by immunoSEQ multiplex PCR; TCRdb keeps only in-frame clonotypes and omits some of them. The V and J calls and clone size come from that table; D and trimming were worked out from the DNA. The sample contains hundreds of thousands of clones, approximately 80% of which appear only once. V and J are TRBV7-2 and TRBJ2-1; 10 nucleotides line up with TRBD2. The sequence was obtained from a woman aged 35 to 49 with active or convalescent COVID-19. Sequencing input: peripheral blood. CDR3: CASSLVERGGEEQFF. CDR3 nucleotides: TGTGCCAGCAGCTTAGTAGAGCGGGGGGGAGAAGAGCAGTTCTTC.